The sequence of this T cell receptor beta chain was determined in a study of T cells in Graves' hyperthyroidism and ophthalmopathy. The study, taken as a whole, reports: Model-based prediction identified ophthalmopathy a median 6.5 months prior to its onset. Most thyroid clonotypes with frequency above 0.001 were detected in blood.

Comment on this clonotype: Its target is not known.

RNA transcripts provided the source from which TCR beta CDR3 regions were amplified. HTBI primers were used for first-round RT-PCR of the TCR CDR3. From the multiplex PCR reads, TCRdb called clonotypes with MiXCR, one entry per CDR3 protein. The sample records under 350,000 distinct CDR3 sequences, 21% being singletons. CDR3 length equals 15 residues. Looked up from germline, CDR1 is DFQATT and CDR2 is SNEGSKA (reference sequence). V was trimmed by 6 bases and J by 2 bases, leaving 17 bases between them. No progression to ophthalmopathy during 18 months of follow-up defined stable disease. Sequenced sample: blood. The sequence derives from a woman between 50 and 59 years old with Graves' hyperthyroidism. The genes are TRBV20-1 and TRBJ2-1; D tentatively reads TRBD1 or TRBD2 (5 bases each). The CDR3 DNA reads as TGCAGTGCCGCAGACGGGACGACGACCTACAATGAGCAGTTCTTC. Its translation: CSAADGTTTYNEQFF.